Each of the 8 T cell receptor beta chains below was sequenced from the same sample in a study of chemoradiotherapy in HPV16-positive cancers. The assay was immunoSEQ multiplex PCR, and TCRdb's table has in-frame clones only and misses some. The sample records several thousand clones, roughly 77% being singletons. This specimen consisted of tumor tissue, obtained from a patient who underwent chemoradiotherapy. These receptors were taken from a human donor with HPV-associated anogenital cancer.

V and J are TRBV10-3 and TRBJ2-7; 9 bases align to TRBD1. CDR1 ENHRY and CDR2 SYGVKD come from the germline V gene. There are 15 residues in the CDR3. With 0 bases clipped from V and 2 bases from J, the junction kept 2 bases outside the gene matches. CDR3 in amino acids: CAISESTGGTYEQYF. The DNA for the CDR3 is TGTGCCATCAGTGAGTCGACAGGGGGAACCTACGAGCAGTACTTC.

The V call is TRBV7-6, the J call TRBJ1-3; unclear D gene. Germline V CDR1 and CDR2: SGHVS, FNYEAQ. The V gene lost 5 bases and the J gene lost 3 bases, with 5 bases spanning the gap. The CDR3 is made up of 12 amino acids. DNA for the CDR3: TGTGCCAGCAGCGGAGTTGGAAACACCATATATTTT. It codes for CASSGVGNTIYF.

The chain links TRBV7-9 to TRBJ1-5; maybe TRBD1 (5 bases). V was cut by 3 bases and J by 6 bases, with 15 bases left in between. The CDR3 totals 15 residues. The germline gives CDR1 SEHNR, CDR2 FQNEAQ (reference sequence). CDR3 DNA sequence: TGTGCCAGCAGCTTCGGGATACAGGCCGGTCAGCCCCAGCATTTT. Translating it yields CASSFGIQAGQPQHF.

The genes are TRBV4-1 and TRBJ2-5; perhaps TRBD1 as D (5 bases). Looked up from germline, CDR1 is MGHRA and CDR2 is YSYEKL. The CDR3 contains 14 residues. Trimming removed 1 base from V and 0 bases from J, with 6 bases in between. The CDR3 sequence is CASSQGQYQETQYF. CDR3 in DNA: TGCGCCAGCAGCCAAGGACAGTACCAAGAGACCCAGTACTTC.

This clone has only a few counts. The CDR3 DNA sequence: TGTGCCAGCAGCCCCGACAGGGAGAACACTGAAGCTTTCTTT. Its translation is CASSPDRENTEAFF. The chain has TRBV7-2 and TRBJ1-1; 7 bases are shared with TRBD1. The CDR3 is 14 amino acids. Germline CDR1 is SGHTA and CDR2 is FQGNSA. The V gene end was trimmed by 5 bases and the J gene end by 1 base; junction bases not matched to a gene: 4.

This chain joins TRBV2 and TRBJ2-1; D may correspond to TRBD1 or TRBD2 (7 bases each). This CDR3 is built from 14 residues. Trimming took 8 bases from V and 0 from J, leaving 11 bases between them. The V gene's germline CDR1 is SNHLY and CDR2 FYNNEI. The CDR3 nucleotides read TGTGCCAGCGAGCGGGACAGCTCCTACAATGAGCAGTTCTTC. Amino acid sequence: CASERDSSYNEQFF.

The chain recombines TRBV6-6 with TRBJ2-5, with a possible D match to TRBD1 (5 bases). Germline V gives CDR1 MNHNY, CDR2 SVGAGI (reference sequence). Trimming left V 0 bases short and J 2 bases short, with 7 bases between. CDR3 length equals 14 residues. The CDR3 bases are TGTGCCAGCAGTTACTCGACAGCACAAGAGACCCAGTACTTC. Amino acids: CASSYSTAQETQYF.

This clone was counted a single time. The chain carries TRBV6-1 and TRBJ2-3, with D perhaps given as TRBD1 or TRBD2 (5 bases each). Trimming removed 5 bases at V and 4 bases at J, with 13 bases between. The CDR3 consists of 14 residues. Germline CDR1 is MNHNS and CDR2 is SASEGT. In DNA form, the CDR3 reads TGTGCCAGCAGTCCCGGGACCAGGGCAGATACGCAGTATTTT. Its protein is CASSPGTRADTQYF.